This T cell receptor beta chain is from a study of neurological immune-mediated disorders. MiXCR was run by TCRdb on the 5' RACE reads, yielding one entry per CDR3 protein. The sample has more than 45,000 distinct CDR3 sequences, roughly 2.5% seen once. The germline V and J ends were trimmed by 6 bases and 5 bases, with 16 bases remaining between them. The CDR3 is 14 amino acids. This clonotype was observed many times. This receptor was identified in a man aged 50 or older with multiple sclerosis. The specimen was PBMCs. V is TRBV12-3 or TRBV12-4 and J is TRBJ1-1; possible D gene TRBD1, 5 bases. CDR3: CASSPGAGRTEAFF. DNA for the CDR3: TGTGCCAGCAGCCCTGGCGCGGGACGGACTGAAGCTTTCTTT.